This T cell receptor (beta chain) originates from a study of OX40 agonist ivuxolimab in advanced cancers. Study overall: Aged roughly 20 to 79 with a mean of about 63 years, they were around 79% male. General study findings and limits: In a subset of nonresponders, normalized T-cell clonal expansion was also low. Researchers did not determine the expanded peripheral T cells' antigen specificity.

There are 14 residues in the CDR3. CDR1 and CDR2 (germline): SGHAT, FQNNGV. Trimming shortened V by 4 bases and J by 7 bases, and 16 bases separated the two germline ends. A remark on this clone: Its matching antigen is unknown.

Assay used: immunoSEQ multiplex PCR; TCRdb lists only in-frame clones, some missing. The sample has around 19,000 clones, about four fifths seen once. The input for sequencing was CD4+ or CD8+ T cells sorted from blood, taken in a trial of the OX40 agonist ivuxolimab. This TCR came from an adult with an advanced solid tumor such as melanoma, head and neck, liver or kidney cancer. The chain carries TRBV11-2 and TRBJ1-2; D possibly corresponds to TRBD1 (5 bases). The CDR3 sequence: CASSSRQKPGGYTF. The CDR3 nucleotides read TGTGCCAGCAGCTCCCGACAGAAACCGGGTGGCTACACCTTC. Combining the CDR3 with reference TRBV11-2 and TRBJ1-2 gives the whole variable domain EAGVAQSPRYKIIEKRQSVAFWCNPISGHATLYWYQQILGQGPKLLIQFQNNGVVDDSQLPKDRFSAERLKGVDSTLKIQPAKLEDSAVYLCASSSRQKPGGYTFGSGTRLTVV.